The rows below give T cell receptor beta chains drawn from one sample of a study of shared clonotypes between healthy human individuals. Data came from immunoSEQ multiplex PCR; TCRdb stores just in-frame clones and leaves some out. The sample shows over a million clones, about 74% of them seen only once. Sequenced material: memory CD4+ T cells sorted from blood. These receptor sequences come from a young man in good health. The CDR3 runs from the conserved cysteine through the conserved F or W. Size values are once, few and many counts, or a class for expanded clones, and some rows have none.

TRBV5-8,-,CASSPKDRVSYEQYF
TRBV21-1,-,CASSKPADSFHTPEQFF
TRBV2,-,CASAGQPSGNTIYF
TRBV5-4,-,CASSPGRGAPDTQYF
TRBV6-4,many,CASSVSVNTEAFF
TRBV7-2,-,CASSPQRGFYEQYF
TRBV5-8,-,CASSPRSDTDTQYF
TRBV6-8,-,CASSQTGAQGTQYF
TRBV5-4,-,CASSPGQGTSTDTQYF
TRBV30,-,CAWSVTTDTQYF
TRBV7-2,-,CASSFEGSYGYTF
TRBV7-7,-,CASSQREGNYEQYF
TRBV7-3,-,CASSPRTSGYNEQFF
TRBV7-3,-,CASSSSGSTDTQYF
TRBV7-9,-,CASSVSRGQASYEQYF
TRBV2,few,CAIDRGSYGYTF
TRBV18,-,CASSSGSRAYEQYF
TRBV19,-,CASSKVQGSYSNQPQHF
TRBV14,many,CASSQFTKQETQYF
TRBV5-1,-,CASSSGLASDEQFF
TRBV11-2,-,CASSLDSGAISYEQYF
TRBV30,-,CAWSAERGIYGYTF
TRBV4-3,many,CASSQGWLGGTNPEAFF
TRBV5-1,-,CAKQGLRFPKPHSSPLHF
TRBV30,-,CAWRGQGQNEKLFF
TRBV6-1,-,CASSAPGQGNQPQHF
TRBV5-1,few,CASSGRNTGELFF
TRBV10-3,-,CAISSIQGTNGYTF
TRBV4-3,-,CASSQELGGELFF
TRBV5-1,once,CASSLQTSGSSYNEQFF
TRBV28,-,CASSTGQGLHYGYTF
TRBV6-1,-,CASSTLQGGGTEAFF
TRBV6-1,-,CASSRQGNYEQYF
TRBV11-2,-,CASRKAWGPNYGYTF
TRBV23-1,once,CASPLLCGELFF
TRBV2,-,CASGTSAMGGELFF
TRBV19,-,CASSKDQGTGELFF
TRBV7-2,-,CASSLAIGTANSPLHF
TRBV13,-,CASCLRGGALNYGYTF
TRBV9,-,CASSVGGGGPWPGELFF
TRBV18,-,CASSLWGPGSGANVLTF
TRBV19,-,CASSPPGTANEKLFF
TRBV30,-,CAWGPPLRETQYF
TRBV9,-,CASSGTSTQTQYF
TRBV28,-,CASALGGDYGYTF
TRBV5-1,-,CASSFLVSVGGKGEQFF
TRBV6-1,-,CASSAYRPSGEQYF
TRBV2,-,CASSTIYEQYF
TRBV11-3,once,CASSLGETGELFF
TRBV2,-,CASSLDRVDEQYF
TRBV6-6,-,CASRTGQVVYGYTF
TRBV7-2,-,CASSLALGLAGGRSNIQYF
TRBV4-1,-,CASSQDSGRAGETQYF
TRBV18,-,CASSPSTRGEGKLFF